This TCR beta chain derives from a study of blood T cell repertoires in COVID-19. Overall study context: Researchers got acute and convalescent COVID-19 samples from the United States, Italy and Spain. T cells, B-cell-depleted T cells, or PBMCs provided the cDNA or gDNA that served as material.

This CDR3 is built from 10 residues. V was shortened by 5 bases and J by 5 bases, with 3 bases between the two germline ends. Germline assignment: CDR1 MNHEY and CDR2 SVGEGT. In the original processing: Nucleated cell counts were estimated from reference gene primer amplification. Measured with immunoSEQ multiplex PCR; TCRdb has only the in-frame clones, and not every one. The V and J calls and the clone size are those of that table, but D and trimming were determined from the DNA. The profile shows roughly 190,000 clones, under 90% of them singletons. This chain links TRBV6-2 or TRBV6-3 with TRBJ2-5; D uncertain. The source material was peripheral blood. This sequence was found in a man under 40 with active or convalescent COVID-19. CDR3: CASSRETQYF. CDR3 coding DNA: TGTGCCAGCAGTCGGGAGACCCAGTACTTC.